The clone carrying this T cell receptor beta chain turned up a few times. TCRdb redid the calling of the 5' RACE reads with MiXCR, one entry per CDR3 protein. In the table there are roughly 220,000 distinct CDR3 sequences, roughly 7.1% of which are singletons. These data belong to a study of identical twins. V lost 4 bases and J lost 3, with 9 bases in between. Germline lookup yields CDR1 LNHDA and CDR2 SQIVND (reference sequence). The length of the CDR3 is 13 residues. The sample also formed part of further work on T cells expressing NK-cell markers. That paper adds: Restriction of sorting to alpha-beta TCR T cells was accomplished in several experiments using an anti-gamma-delta TCR antibody.

The gene calls are TRBV19 and TRBJ1-1, with D unresolved. The receptor was isolated from a woman between 18 and 30 years old in good health. Sequencing was done on a sample of CD8+ T cells sorted from blood. The CDR3: CASSTGGDTEAFF. Written as DNA, the CDR3 is TGTGCCAGTAGTACGGGTGGAGACACTGAAGCTTTCTTT.